This is a list of T cell receptor beta chains from one sample in a study of blood T cell repertoires in COVID-19. TCRdb's table, derived via immunoSEQ multiplex PCR, lists solely in-frame clones and lacks some. The data show a few hundred thousand clones, roughly 88% seen once. Sequencing was carried out using PBMCs or T cells enriched from blood (not recorded which). The receptors come from a man younger than 40 who had recovered from COVID-19. Both conserved end residues are part of each CDR3. A D gene is named only where the DNA matches it firmly. Where a row states a size, it is once, few, many or the class of an expanded clone; other rows omit it.

V gene,D gene,J gene,clone size,CDR3 protein,CDR3 DNA
TRBV5-1,.,TRBJ1-1,.,CASSSHIGGYAGNTEAFF,TGCGCCAGCAGCAGCCACATAGGAGGGTATGCTGGGAACACTGAAGCTTTCTTT
TRBV6-5,.,TRBJ1-2,.,CASSYSSDRPRFTF,TGTGCCAGCAGTTACTCTTCTGACAGACCTAGATTCACCTTC
TRBV2,TRBD1,TRBJ1-5,.,CASSDSRQGQPQHF,TGTGCCAGCAGTGATTCGAGACAGGGTCAGCCCCAGCATTTT
TRBV7-3,.,TRBJ2-3,.,CASSDYVSGPGTDTQYF,TGTGCCAGCAGCGACTACGTCTCCGGGCCTGGGACAGATACGCAGTATTTT
TRBV3-1/TRBV3-2,.,TRBJ1-1,.,CASSPPGRVLDGTEAFF,TGTGCCAGCAGCCCTCCCGGCAGGGTACTTGATGGCACTGAAGCTTTCTTT
TRBV5-4,.,TRBJ2-7,.,CASSLFTGLGNEQYF,TGTGCCAGCAGCTTATTTACAGGGCTGGGGAACGAGCAGTACTTC
TRBV4-3,.,TRBJ2-7,.,CASSPTITGSNEQYF,TGCGCCAGCAGCCCCACAATTACAGGGAGTAACGAGCAGTACTTC
TRBV19,TRBD1,TRBJ1-3,.,CASSIGDSSGNTIYF,TGTGCCAGTAGTATCGGGGACAGCTCTGGAAACACCATATATTTT
TRBV10-3,TRBD1,TRBJ2-5,.,CAISGTGKETQYF,TGTGCCATCAGCGGGACAGGGAAAGAGACCCAGTACTTC
TRBV5-6,TRBD1,TRBJ1-2,.,CASSPTLQGYGYTF,TGTGCCAGCAGCCCAACGTTACAGGGGTATGGCTACACCTTC
TRBV5-1,TRBD1,TRBJ1-5,.,CASSDGQGGNQPQHF,TGCGCCAGCAGCGACGGACAGGGTGGCAATCAGCCCCAGCATTTT
TRBV7-9,.,TRBJ1-2,.,CASTDQGNYTF,TGTGCCAGCACCGATCAGGGAAACTACACCTTC
TRBV19,TRBD1,TRBJ1-2,.,CASSIVGQGTVGYTF,TGTGCCAGTAGTATCGTGGGACAGGGAACGGTAGGCTACACCTTC
TRBV29-1,.,TRBJ2-1,once,CSVALQPNEQFF,TGCAGCGTTGCCCTACAGCCCAATGAGCAGTTCTTC
TRBV30,.,TRBJ2-5,once,CAWSAQGIETQYF,TGTGCCTGGAGTGCACAGGGTATTGAGACCCAGTACTTC
TRBV5-1,TRBD1,TRBJ1-6,.,CASSLVPGQTNSPLHF,TGCGCCAGCAGCTTAGTACCGGGACAGACAAATTCACCCCTCCACTTT
TRBV18,TRBD1,TRBJ1-5,.,CASHGQANQPQHF,TGTGCCAGCCACGGACAGGCCAATCAGCCCCAGCATTTT
TRBV18,.,TRBJ1-1,.,CASQVEGRGTEAFF,TGTGCCAGCCAGGTTGAGGGCCGGGGCACTGAAGCTTTCTTT
TRBV11-2,TRBD2,TRBJ2-1,.,CASSWRGTGPTDEQFF,TGTGCCAGCAGCTGGCGGGGGACCGGGCCGACAGATGAGCAGTTCTTC
TRBV25-1,TRBD2,TRBJ2-3,.,CASSELAGGQERF,TGTGCCAGCAGTGAACTAGCGGGGGGGCAGGAGCGTTTT
TRBV7-3,.,TRBJ2-2,.,CASAPPGTGELFF,TGTGCCAGCGCTCCCCCGGGCACCGGGGAGCTGTTTTTT
TRBV27,TRBD1,TRBJ1-1,.,CASSGDRGSQTGTEAFF,TGTGCCAGCAGTGGGGACAGGGGGTCCCAGACGGGCACTGAAGCTTTCTTT
TRBV11-2,.,TRBJ2-7,.,CASSLVWRELPYEQYF,TGTGCCAGCAGCTTAGTTTGGAGGGAGCTCCCCTACGAGCAGTACTTC
TRBV13,TRBD2,TRBJ2-3,.,CASSPGLAGGYTDTQYF,TGTGCCAGCAGCCCAGGGCTAGCGGGGGGGTACACAGATACGCAGTATTTT
TRBV30,.,TRBJ1-6,once,CAWIGQYNSPLHF,TGTGCCTGGATTGGCCAGTATAATTCACCCCTCCACTTT
TRBV4-1,.,TRBJ1-4,.,CASSQDRARGVEKLFF,TGCGCCAGCAGCCAAGATCGGGCCAGGGGTGTTGAAAAACTGTTTTTT
TRBV30,TRBD1,TRBJ1-5,.,CAWDRGFNQPQHF,TGTGCCTGGGACAGGGGGTTTAATCAGCCCCAGCATTTT
TRBV5-1,TRBD1,TRBJ2-1,.,CASRENMGTGGEQFF,TGCGCCAGCAGGGAGAATATGGGGACAGGGGGGGAGCAGTTCTTC
TRBV7-9,.,TRBJ2-2,.,CASSFLSLSRNTGELFF,TGTGCCAGCAGCTTTTTAAGCCTTAGCAGGAACACCGGGGAGCTGTTTTTT
TRBV6-2/TRBV6-3,TRBD1,TRBJ2-3,.,CASSYSWTGGTDTQYF,TGTGCCAGCAGTTACTCGTGGACAGGCGGCACAGATACGCAGTATTTT
TRBV27,.,TRBJ1-6,.,CASSLSGAGGSPLHF,TGTGCCAGCAGTTTATCAGGGGCGGGAGGTTCACCCCTCCACTTT
TRBV29-1,TRBD1,TRBJ1-5,.,CSVAQGEENQPQHF,TGCAGCGTTGCTCAGGGGGAGGAAAATCAGCCCCAGCATTTT
TRBV15,.,TRBJ2-7,.,CATSRDRQGSYEQYF,TGTGCCACCAGCAGAGATCGTCAGGGCTCCTACGAGCAGTACTTC
TRBV18,TRBD1,TRBJ2-1,once,CASSTARQAGGEQFF,TGTGCCAGCTCAACCGCGCGACAAGCAGGGGGTGAGCAGTTCTTC
TRBV5-1,TRBD1,TRBJ2-2,.,CASRTGGTGELFF,TGCGCCAGTCGGACAGGGGGCACCGGGGAGCTGTTTTTT
TRBV10-3,TRBD1,TRBJ1-2,.,CATLAGQGGGGYTF,TGTGCCACCCTGGCGGGACAGGGAGGAGGTGGCTACACCTTC
TRBV4-3,.,TRBJ1-4,.,CASSQETGYEKLFF,TGCGCCAGCAGCCAAGAGACAGGATATGAAAAACTGTTTTTT
TRBV5-4,.,TRBJ1-1,.,CASSLVGGAFDTEAFF,TGTGCCAGCAGCTTGGTAGGGGGAGCTTTTGATACTGAAGCTTTCTTT
TRBV4-1,TRBD1,TRBJ1-2,.,CASSQPQGARGGYTF,TGCGCCAGCAGCCAGCCCCAGGGGGCGAGGGGCGGCTACACCTTC
TRBV9,.,TRBJ1-1,.,CASSAQKGTILGPEAFF,TGTGCCAGCAGCGCTCAAAAGGGGACAATTTTGGGGCCTGAAGCTTTCTTT
TRBV12-3/TRBV12-4,.,TRBJ1-2,.,CASSFQDYGYTF,TGTGCCAGCAGTTTCCAGGACTATGGCTACACCTTC
TRBV5-1,TRBD1,TRBJ2-2,once,CASSLGGQGYTGELFF,TGCGCCAGCAGCCTTGGGGGACAGGGGTACACCGGGGAGCTGTTTTTT
TRBV3-1/TRBV3-2,.,TRBJ1-2,.,CASSQDGPGSGYTF,TGTGCCAGCAGCCAAGATGGGCCGGGAAGTGGCTACACCTTC
TRBV5-5,TRBD1,TRBJ2-2,few,CASSSTGLPAGTGELFF,TGTGCCAGCAGCTCGACAGGGCTTCCGGCGGGCACCGGGGAGCTGTTTTTT
TRBV10-2,.,TRBJ1-6,.,CASRTFGDYNSPLHF,TGCGCCAGCCGGACTTTTGGTGACTATAATTCACCCCTCCACTTT
TRBV5-1,.,TRBJ2-3,.,CASSLARDSRELDTQYF,TGCGCCAGCAGCTTGGCCCGGGACTCTCGGGAATTAGATACGCAGTATTTT
TRBV24-1,.,TRBJ2-1,.,CATSGATGYGNEQFF,TGTGCCACCAGTGGCGCAACAGGGTATGGCAATGAGCAGTTCTTC
TRBV2,TRBD1,TRBJ2-2,.,CASSAYRGDTGELFF,TGTGCCAGCAGTGCCTACAGGGGGGACACCGGGGAGCTGTTTTTT
TRBV12-3/TRBV12-4,.,TRBJ2-1,.,CASSPSYEQFF,TGTGCCAGCAGCCCTAGCTATGAGCAGTTCTTC
TRBV4-3,.,TRBJ1-5,.,CASSQDMGGGGPQHF,TGCGCCAGCAGCCAAGATATGGGCGGGGGTGGGCCCCAGCATTTT
TRBV18,TRBD1,TRBJ1-3,once,CASSPATGDTSGNTIYF,TGTGCCAGCTCACCAGCGACAGGGGACACTTCTGGAAACACCATATATTTT
TRBV7-2,.,TRBJ1-2,once,CASSFMGGSNYGYTF,TGTGCCAGCAGCTTTATGGGGGGGTCTAACTATGGCTACACCTTC
TRBV6-4,.,TRBJ1-2,.,CASSPTGQSNYGYTF,TGTGCCAGCAGTCCTACAGGACAGTCCAACTATGGCTACACCTTC
TRBV4-3,.,TRBJ1-2,.,CASSQDNFHGYTF,TGCGCCAGCAGCCAAGATAATTTTCATGGCTACACCTTC
TRBV5-6,.,TRBJ1-2,.,CASSSIQVYGYTF,TGTGCCAGCAGCTCGATCCAGGTTTATGGCTACACCTTC
TRBV11-2,TRBD1,TRBJ1-2,.,CASRQRQGAVDGYTF,TGTGCCAGCAGGCAAAGACAGGGGGCGGTAGATGGCTACACCTTC
TRBV19,TRBD2,TRBJ2-3,.,CASSKAGGENAQYF,TGTGCCAGTAGTAAGGCGGGGGGCGAGAACGCGCAGTATTTT
TRBV5-6,.,TRBJ1-2,few,CASSKPILTGPNYGYTF,TGTGCCAGCAGCAAGCCGATCCTGACAGGCCCTAACTATGGCTACACCTTC
TRBV6-5,TRBD1,TRBJ1-2,.,CASSYRDRGFYGYTF,TGTGCCAGCAGTTACCGGGACAGGGGGTTTTATGGCTACACCTTC